This entry describes one T cell receptor (beta chain). Its target is unknown. These data are taken from a study of early stage breast cancer tumors. About the study: Most invasive tumors, about 80% of the 16, were ER+/PR+/HER2-. Study-level results: Tumors had around 2.3-fold higher T cell density than normal breast.

CDR3 length: 15 amino acids. V lost 5 bases to trimming and J lost 5 bases; unmatched junction nucleotides: 8. The germline CDR1 and CDR2 sequences are SGDLS and YYNGEE. The table came from immunoSEQ multiplex PCR; TCRdb's copy has only in-frame clones and leaves some out. The data contain 50,000 or so clones, approximately 83% of them singletons. This clonotype was obtained from a person aged 50 to 59 with breast cancer. The chain couples TRBV9 to TRBJ2-2; TRBD1 agrees at 8 bases. The specimen was blood. Here the CDR3 DNA reads TGTGCCAGCAGGATAGGACAGGGCCCTACCGGGGAGCTGTTTTTT. As protein: CASRIGQGPTGELFF.